Following are 28 T cell receptor beta chains from one sample sequenced in a study of cytomegalovirus exposure and HLA in healthy donors. Clones were read by immunoSEQ multiplex PCR, and TCRdb kept only the in-frame ones, dropping some. Of under 110,000 clones in the sample, around 89% were seen once. Sequencing was done on a sample of PBMCs. These receptors were collected from a young woman in good health and CMV-seropositive.

The table lists this clone with a count of one. The chain uses TRBV29-1 and TRBJ2-3; maybe TRBD1 (5 bases). The CDR3 is made up of 12 amino acids. Germline assignment: CDR1 SQVTM and CDR2 ANQGSEA. V shed 6 bases and J shed 2 bases, with 9 bases lying between them. CDR3 nucleotide sequence: TGCAGCGTGACAGATACCACAGATACGCAGTATTTT. It yields the protein CSVTDTTDTQYF.

V and J are TRBV6-4 and TRBJ2-1, with D maybe TRBD2 (5 bases). Germline assignment: CDR1 MRHNA and CDR2 SNTAGT. This CDR3 is 14 amino acids long. Trimming cost V 6 bases and J 6 bases, with 15 bases left between them. The CDR3 here is CASSQAAAGNEQFF. CDR3 sequence (DNA): TGTGCCAGCAGCCAAGCGGCCGCCGGCAATGAGCAGTTCTTC.

The gene calls are TRBV7-9 and TRBJ2-2; D remains unclear. This CDR3 contains 12 residues. From germline, CDR1 is SEHNR and CDR2 FQNEAQ (reference sequence). Trimming cost V 5 bases and J 6 bases, with 7 bases left between them. The CDR3 spells CASSLSAGELFF. The DNA for the CDR3 is TGTGCCAGCAGCCTAAGTGCCGGGGAGCTGTTTTTT.

The rearrangement joins TRBV27 to TRBJ1-2; D ambiguous. The CDR3 consists of 13 residues. V shed 5 bases and J shed 8 bases, with 15 bases lying between them. Germline V gene lookup returns CDR1 MNHEY and CDR2 SMNVEV (reference sequence). This chain's CDR3 is CASSHGPEEGYTF. CDR3 DNA sequence: TGTGCCAGCAGTCACGGACCGGAGGAGGGCTACACCTTC.

The V and J genes are TRBV28 and TRBJ2-7, with 9 bases lining up with TRBD1. Germline V CDR1 and CDR2: MDHEN, SYDVKM. V was pared by 6 bases and J by 3 bases, with 9 bases of the junction left unmatched. This CDR3 spans 15 amino acids. Written as DNA, the CDR3 is TGTGCCAGCAGCCCCATTGACAGGGGGAACTACGAGCAGTACTTC. Its translation: CASSPIDRGNYEQYF. The full variable domain, completed using reference TRBV28 and TRBJ2-7, is DVKVTQSSRYLVKRTGEKVFLECVQDMDHENMFWYRQDPGLGLRLIYFSYDVKMKEKGDIPEGYSVSREKKERFSLILESASTNQTSMYLCASSPIDRGNYEQYFGPGTRLTVT.

The chain employs TRBV20-1 and TRBJ2-7; D is unclear. CDR3 length: 11 amino acids. The V and J ends lost 2 bases and 7 bases respectively, with 9 bases between them. Germline lookup yields CDR1 DFQATT and CDR2 SNEGSKA (reference sequence). The DNA for the CDR3 is TGCAGTGCTAGACAGGCGTCTGAGCAGTACGTC. This encodes CSARQASEQYV.

The V call is TRBV7-2, the J call TRBJ2-5, with 7 bases fitting TRBD2. Unmatched junction bases numbered 4, after V lost 3 bases and J lost 0 bases. Germline CDR1 reads SGHTA; CDR2 reads FQGNSA. The CDR3 extends over 15 amino acids. CDR3 in DNA: TGTGCCAGCAGCTTTGCCGGGGGGAACCAAGAGACCCAGTACTTC. It yields the protein CASSFAGGNQETQYF.

This rearrangement joins TRBV5-1 to TRBJ2-3; 7 bases align to TRBD2. Germline V lookup: CDR1 SGHRS, CDR2 YFSETQ. The CDR3 totals 14 residues. Trimming at V came to 4 bases and at J to 2 bases, leaving 4 bases not matched to a gene. CDR3 residues: CASSLAEVTDTQYF. The CDR3 DNA follows: TGCGCCAGCAGCCTAGCGGAGGTCACAGATACGCAGTATTTT.

The chain recombines TRBV2 with TRBJ2-3; TRBD2 agrees at 9 bases. CDR1 is SNHLY, CDR2 FYNNEI, per germline. The CDR3 runs to 14 residues. Losses at the gene ends were 6 bases for V and 4 bases for J; bases not matched to a gene: 5. The chain's CDR3 is CASRVAGAPDTQYF. In DNA form, the CDR3 reads TGTGCCAGCAGGGTAGCGGGGGCCCCAGATACGCAGTATTTT.

The CDR3 sequence is CASSVWGETGTSGTDTQYF. DNA for the CDR3: TGTGCCAGCAGCGTATGGGGGGAGACTGGGACTAGCGGCACAGATACGCAGTATTTT. The chain has TRBV9 and TRBJ2-3; TRBD2 matches at 10 bases. This CDR3 spans 19 amino acids. From germline, CDR1 is SGDLS and CDR2 YYNGEE. The junction had 12 bases not matched to a gene; V was cut back by 1 base and J by 1 base. Full variable domain (rest looked up from reference TRBV9 and TRBJ2-3): DSGVTQTPKHLITATGQRVTLRCSPRSGDLSVYWYQQSLDQGLQFLIQYYNGEERAKGNILERFSAQQFPDLHSELNLSSLELGDSALYFCASSVWGETGTSGTDTQYFGPGTRLTVL.

The chain recombines TRBV2 with TRBJ2-2; the match to TRBD1 covers 7 bases. Germline values: CDR1 SNHLY, CDR2 FYNNEI. Germline trimming cut 8 bases from V and 4 bases from J; bases unmatched to any gene: 10. The CDR3 is made up of 15 amino acids. The CDR3 here is CASWIGGIVTGELFF. CDR3 in DNA: TGTGCCAGCTGGATAGGGGGCATCGTCACCGGGGAGCTGTTTTTT.

This chain's CDR3 is CATSRDWGDYNEQFF. Written as DNA, the CDR3 is TGTGCCACCAGCAGAGATTGGGGGGACTACAATGAGCAGTTCTTC. The chain combines TRBV15 with TRBJ2-1, with D possibly TRBD2 on 6 matching bases. The CDR3 is made up of 15 amino acids. In germline, CDR1 is LNHNV, CDR2 YYDKDF (reference sequence). Between the trimmed V and J ends, which lost 0 bases and 3 bases, there was a span of 9 bases.

This chain uses TRBV19 with TRBJ2-1; D unclear. The CDR3 is 11 residues long. Germline CDR1 LNHDA, CDR2 SQIVND (reference sequence). The V gene lost 5 bases and the J gene lost 4 bases, with 3 bases spanning the gap. The CDR3: CASSVYNEQFF. The CDR3 coding sequence is TGTGCCAGTAGTGTATACAATGAGCAGTTCTTC.

V gene TRBV29-1 combines with J gene TRBJ1-2; TRBD1 matches at 9 bases. This CDR3 has 17 amino acids. Trimming at V came to 4 bases and at J to 2 bases, leaving 14 bases not matched to a gene. Germline V gene sequence: CDR1 SQVTM, CDR2 ANQGSEA. Here the CDR3 reads CSVAVMGWGTGNYGYTF. In DNA, the CDR3 is TGCAGCGTTGCTGTTATGGGCTGGGGGACAGGGAACTATGGCTACACCTTC.

This clone was counted once. The chain has TRBV25-1 and TRBJ2-3; 10 bases match TRBD1. Trimming removed 6 bases from V and 2 bases from J; junction bases left unmatched: 8. Germline V gene sequence: CDR1 MGHDK, CDR2 SYGVNS. The CDR3 length is 16 residues. The CDR3 protein is CASSPGTGAHTDTQYF. The CDR3 region has the DNA TGTGCCAGCAGCCCCGGGACAGGGGCACACACAGATACGCAGTATTTT.

This clone occurred a few times. This chain uses TRBV10-3 with TRBJ2-7, with D unclear. CDR3 length: 14 amino acids. V was cut by 0 bases and J by 2 bases, with 8 bases left in between. CDR1 ENHRY and CDR2 SYGVKD come from the germline V gene. Written as DNA, the CDR3 is TGTGCCATCAGTGAGTCGACTGCACCCTACGAGCAGTACTTC. Translated: CAISESTAPYEQYF.

V is TRBV19 and J is TRBJ1-5, with 7 nucleotides matching TRBD1. The CDR3 has 14 amino acids. V lost 5 bases, J lost 4 bases, and 5 bases stayed unmatched. Germline-derived CDR1 and CDR2 are LNHDA and SQIVND (reference sequence). CDR3 residues: CASSFLTGNQPQHF. CDR3 nucleotide sequence: TGTGCCAGTAGTTTTCTGACAGGGAATCAGCCCCAGCATTTT.

V is TRBV28 and J is TRBJ1-1, with 7 bases matching TRBD1. The V gene end was trimmed by 5 bases and the J gene end by 0 bases; junction bases not matched to a gene: 3. The CDR3 runs 14 residues. In germline, CDR1 is MDHEN, CDR2 SYDVKM. The DNA for the CDR3 is TGTGCCAGCAGTCCCGGGACAGTGAACACTGAAGCTTTCTTT. Its translation is CASSPGTVNTEAFF.

The chain links TRBV9 to TRBJ2-3; a weak D match, TRBD1 (5 bases). CDR3 size: 15 residues. The V end lost 0 bases, the J end lost 0 bases, and 8 bases lay between the germline ends. Per the germline V gene, CDR1 is SGDLS and CDR2 is YYNGEE. Here the CDR3 reads CASSVGTLSTDTQYF. For the CDR3, the DNA is TGTGCCAGCAGCGTAGGGACACTTAGCACAGATACGCAGTATTTT.

V and J are TRBV19 and TRBJ2-2, with a weak D call TRBD2 (6 bases). The CDR3 length is 14 residues. CDR1 and CDR2 from the germline V gene are LNHDA and SQIVND (reference sequence). Trimming removed 7 bases from V and 3 bases from J, with 12 bases in between. The CDR3 region has the DNA TGTGCCAGTATTGCGGGGCCCTACACCGGGGAGCTGTTTTTT. This encodes CASIAGPYTGELFF.

The gene calls are TRBV4-3 and TRBJ1-2, with 12 positions matching TRBD1. The germline CDR1 and CDR2 sequences are LGHNA and YSLEER. V lost 4 bases and J lost 4; bases outside the gene matches: 10. The CDR3 has 17 amino acids. In DNA form, the CDR3 reads TGCGCCAGCAGCCTAGCGCTGGGACAGGGGGCCGTCTATGGCTACACCTTC. Protein product: CASSLALGQGAVYGYTF.

This chain joins TRBV6-5 and TRBJ1-1, with D perhaps TRBD1 (6 bases). The CDR3 is made up of 15 amino acids. Germline CDR1 is MNHEY and CDR2 is SVGAGI. The V end was cut by 1 base, the J end by 5 bases, with 14 bases between. In DNA, the CDR3 is TGTGCCAGCAGTTACTTTGGACAGACGAGAACTGAAGCTTTCTTT. It is translated as CASSYFGQTRTEAFF.

The V gene is TRBV11-2, the J gene TRBJ1-2; 9 bases are shared with TRBD1. The germline gives CDR1 SGHAT, CDR2 FQNNGV. The ends lost 0 bases at V and 7 bases at J; junction bases unmatched: 3. This CDR3 comprises 14 residues. CDR3 loop: CASSLEQGARGYTF. In DNA, the CDR3 is TGTGCCAGCAGCTTAGAACAGGGGGCTCGTGGCTACACCTTC.

The chain joins TRBV2 to TRBJ1-3; TRBD1 is a possible D gene (6 bases). V lost 6 bases and J 0 bases, leaving 12 bases between the germline ends. Germline V gene sequence: CDR1 SNHLY, CDR2 FYNNEI. The CDR3 has 15 amino acids. CDR3 loop: CASRIDRNSGNTIYF. The CDR3 DNA reads as TGTGCCAGCAGGATCGACAGGAACTCTGGAAACACCATATATTTT. Full variable domain (rest looked up from reference TRBV2 and TRBJ1-3): EPEVTQTPSHQVTQMGQEVILRCVPISNHLYFYWYRQILGQKVEFLVSFYNNEISEKSEIFDDQFSVERPDGSNFTLKIRSTKLEDSAMYFCASRIDRNSGNTIYFGEGSWLTVV.

The chain joins TRBV25-1 to TRBJ2-2; a possible D gene is TRBD2 (7 bases). CDR3 length equals 14 residues. Deletions cut 4 bases from V and 7 bases from J, with 13 bases between. Germline lookup yields CDR1 MGHDK and CDR2 SYGVNS. The CDR3 bases are TGTGCCAGCAGTGCCGAAGGGGGGGTCGGGGAGCTGTTTTTT. Amino acids: CASSAEGGVGELFF.

The chain has TRBV10-3 and TRBJ2-3, with a weak D call TRBD2 (6 bases). Between the trimmed V and J ends, which lost 5 bases and 4 bases, there was a span of 10 bases. Germline V gene lookup returns CDR1 ENHRY and CDR2 SYGVKD. CDR3 length: 13 residues. Written as DNA, the CDR3 is TGTGCCATCAGTCCCGGGGGACCAGATACGCAGTATTTT. Translation gives CAISPGGPDTQYF.

This chain uses TRBV7-8 with TRBJ1-2; a possible D gene is TRBD1 (5 bases). Trimming pared 1 base from V and 3 bases from J, leaving 15 bases between. This CDR3 is 16 amino acids long. Germline V CDR1 and CDR2: SGHVS, FQNEAQ. As DNA, the CDR3 is TGTGCCAGCAGCTTAGGATTACAGGAGAACTACTATGGCTACACCTTC. It yields the protein CASSLGLQENYYGYTF.

This chain uses TRBV6-6 with TRBJ1-6, with D possibly TRBD1 on 5 matching bases. V lost 11 bases and J 10 bases, leaving 15 bases between the germline ends. Germline assignment: CDR1 MNHNY and CDR2 SVGAGI (reference sequence). This CDR3 has 12 residues. The CDR3 reads CAGKKGASPLHF. CDR3 coding DNA: TGTGCCGGCAAAAAAGGGGCCTCACCCCTCCACTTT.